These T cell receptor beta chains were read from a single sample in a study of CD8+ T cells in alopecia areata. TCRdb's copy holds only in-frame clones and misses some; the assay was immunoSEQ multiplex PCR. The data contain fewer than 150,000 clones, 58% of them singletons. Source: CD4+ T cells sorted from blood, taken at week 0. Receptor source: a human donor with alopecia areata. Both conserved end residues are part of each CDR3. The order of the fields is D gene, clone size, V gene, J gene, CDR3 DNA, CDR3 protein. A D gene is named only where the DNA matches it firmly. Clone sizes are given selectively: once, few, many, or a class where the clone is expanded.

d_gene: -
abundance: -
v_gene: TRBV28
j_gene: TRBJ2-5
CDR3nt: TGTGCCAGCAGTTCAGGAGAACAAGAGACCCAGTACTTC
CDR3aa: CASSSGEQETQYF

d_gene: -
abundance: few
v_gene: TRBV7-9
j_gene: TRBJ2-1
CDR3nt: TGTGCCAGCACTACAGGGTCCTACAATGAGCAGTTCTTC
CDR3aa: CASTTGSYNEQFF

d_gene: -
abundance: -
v_gene: TRBV11-2
j_gene: TRBJ1-6
CDR3nt: TGTGCCAGCAGCTTAGGGGGTTCACCCCTCCACTTT
CDR3aa: CASSLGGSPLHF

d_gene: TRBD2
abundance: -
v_gene: TRBV7-9
j_gene: TRBJ2-7
CDR3nt: TGTGCCAGCAGCTTTGGACTAGCCTACGAGCAGTACTTC
CDR3aa: CASSFGLAYEQYF

d_gene: -
abundance: few
v_gene: TRBV2
j_gene: TRBJ2-2
CDR3nt: TGTGCCGGGGGGTCTGCCGGGGAGCTGTTTTTT
CDR3aa: CAGGSAGELFF

d_gene: TRBD1
abundance: -
v_gene: TRBV7-3
j_gene: TRBJ1-2
CDR3nt: TGTGCCAGCAGCCCTAATACAGGGGGATCATATGGCTACACCTTC
CDR3aa: CASSPNTGGSYGYTF

d_gene: -
abundance: -
v_gene: TRBV7-6
j_gene: TRBJ1-2
CDR3nt: TGTGCCAGCAGCTTAATCTCAGGCGGCTACACCTTC
CDR3aa: CASSLISGGYTF

d_gene: -
abundance: few
v_gene: TRBV7-9
j_gene: TRBJ1-1
CDR3nt: TGTGCCAGCAGCTCGACAGAGAACACTGAAGCTTTCTTT
CDR3aa: CASSSTENTEAFF

d_gene: TRBD2
abundance: -
v_gene: TRBV15
j_gene: TRBJ2-3
CDR3nt: TGTGCCACCAGCAGACCCTCTAGCGGGGGGGCCGGGAATACGCAGTATTTT
CDR3aa: CATSRPSSGGAGNTQYF

d_gene: TRBD1
abundance: -
v_gene: TRBV5-1
j_gene: TRBJ1-1
CDR3nt: TGCGCCAGCAGCTTGGCCAGGGACAGGGGGCACACTGAAGCTTTCTTT
CDR3aa: CASSLARDRGHTEAFF

d_gene: TRBD1
abundance: -
v_gene: TRBV7-9
j_gene: TRBJ1-5
CDR3nt: TGTGCCAGCAGCTTAGGGGATTATCGGACAGGGACTAGCAATCAGCCCCAGCATTTT
CDR3aa: CASSLGDYRTGTSNQPQHF

d_gene: TRBD2
abundance: -
v_gene: TRBV6-1
j_gene: TRBJ2-5
CDR3nt: TGTGCCAGCCATAACGGGGGGGCCAATGTGGAGACCCAGTACTTC
CDR3aa: CASHNGGANVETQYF

d_gene: TRBD2
abundance: -
v_gene: TRBV5-4
j_gene: TRBJ2-5
CDR3nt: TGTGCCAGCAGCCCGCGGGGGGCCGTTGAAGAGACCCAGTACTTC
CDR3aa: CASSPRGAVEETQYF

d_gene: -
abundance: -
v_gene: TRBV4-1
j_gene: TRBJ2-7
CDR3nt: TGCGCCAGCAGCCAAATCAAGGGGGGTAGCTACGAGCAGTACTTC
CDR3aa: CASSQIKGGSYEQYF

d_gene: -
abundance: -
v_gene: TRBV7-3
j_gene: TRBJ2-6
CDR3nt: TGTGCCAGCAGCTTAACAGAGCTCTCTGGGGCCAACGTCCTGACTTTC
CDR3aa: CASSLTELSGANVLTF

d_gene: -
abundance: once
v_gene: TRBV7-3
j_gene: TRBJ1-1
CDR3nt: TGTGCCAGCAGCTTCTCCCGGCAGACTGAAGCTTTCTTT
CDR3aa: CASSFSRQTEAFF

d_gene: -
abundance: -
v_gene: TRBV19
j_gene: TRBJ1-6
CDR3nt: TGTGCCAGTAGTATAGCGGACGGGAGCTCCTATAATTCACCCCTCCACTTT
CDR3aa: CASSIADGSSYNSPLHF

d_gene: TRBD1
abundance: many
v_gene: TRBV6-6
j_gene: TRBJ2-4
CDR3nt: TGTGCCAGCAGTCGCCAAAACAGGGGGCGAAACATTCAGTACTTC
CDR3aa: CASSRQNRGRNIQYF

d_gene: TRBD1
abundance: -
v_gene: TRBV29-1
j_gene: TRBJ1-1
CDR3nt: TGCAGCGTTGCGCGGACAGGGGGTTCGGCTTTCTTT
CDR3aa: CSVARTGGSAFF

d_gene: -
abundance: few
v_gene: TRBV7-2
j_gene: TRBJ1-3
CDR3nt: TGTGCCAGCAGCAGTTTCGGAAACACCATATATTTT
CDR3aa: CASSSFGNTIYF

d_gene: TRBD1
abundance: -
v_gene: TRBV5-1
j_gene: TRBJ2-7
CDR3nt: TGCGCCAGCGGAACAGGGGGCCCCTACGAGCAGTACTTC
CDR3aa: CASGTGGPYEQYF

d_gene: -
abundance: -
v_gene: TRBV7-2
j_gene: TRBJ2-3
CDR3nt: TGTGCCAGCAGCTACCGACAGACAGATACGCAGTATTTT
CDR3aa: CASSYRQTDTQYF

d_gene: -
abundance: -
v_gene: TRBV7-2
j_gene: TRBJ1-4
CDR3nt: TGTGCCAGCAGCTTCGAGCCGAAGGACAAACTGTTTTTT
CDR3aa: CASSFEPKDKLFF

d_gene: -
abundance: few
v_gene: TRBV5-1
j_gene: TRBJ2-5
CDR3nt: TGCGCCAGCAGCTCAGACAGAAAAATCCAAGAGACCCAGTACTTC
CDR3aa: CASSSDRKIQETQYF

d_gene: -
abundance: few
v_gene: TRBV19
j_gene: TRBJ1-2
CDR3nt: TGTGCCAGTAGTATGGGCAGGGAGGCTGGCTACACCTTC
CDR3aa: CASSMGREAGYTF

d_gene: -
abundance: -
v_gene: TRBV25-1
j_gene: TRBJ1-2
CDR3nt: TGTGCCAGCAGTGAAGTCGAGGGCTGGGGTTCTTATGGCTACACCTTC
CDR3aa: CASSEVEGWGSYGYTF

d_gene: TRBD1
abundance: -
v_gene: TRBV7-3
j_gene: TRBJ2-4
CDR3nt: TGTGCCAGCAGCTCAGATCCGGGACAGGGTAACATTCAGTACTTC
CDR3aa: CASSSDPGQGNIQYF

d_gene: TRBD1
abundance: -
v_gene: TRBV5-6
j_gene: TRBJ1-1
CDR3nt: TGTGCCAGCAGCCGGGACAGGGGTGAAGCTTTCTTT
CDR3aa: CASSRDRGEAFF

d_gene: -
abundance: -
v_gene: TRBV11-2
j_gene: TRBJ1-2
CDR3nt: TGTGCCAGCAGCCAAAGAGCGGGACGGGCTAACTATGGCTACACCTTC
CDR3aa: CASSQRAGRANYGYTF

d_gene: -
abundance: few
v_gene: TRBV13
j_gene: TRBJ2-7
CDR3nt: TGTGCCAGCAGCTTAGGACTAGATTTGGGGGAGCAGTACTTC
CDR3aa: CASSLGLDLGEQYF

d_gene: -
abundance: few
v_gene: TRBV5-1
j_gene: TRBJ1-4
CDR3nt: TGCGCCAGCAGCTTTTGGACCAATGGGGAAAAACTGTTTTTT
CDR3aa: CASSFWTNGEKLFF

d_gene: -
abundance: -
v_gene: TRBV28
j_gene: TRBJ1-2
CDR3nt: TGTGCCAGCAGAGAACAGGGTAACTATGGCTACACCTTC
CDR3aa: CASREQGNYGYTF

d_gene: TRBD1
abundance: -
v_gene: TRBV27
j_gene: TRBJ1-1
CDR3nt: TGTGCCAGCACGGGGACAGGGAACACTGAAGCTTTCTTT
CDR3aa: CASTGTGNTEAFF

d_gene: TRBD1
abundance: -
v_gene: TRBV2
j_gene: TRBJ1-2
CDR3nt: TGTGCCAGCAGCCTGGGGACAGGCTCCCGGGGCTACACCTTC
CDR3aa: CASSLGTGSRGYTF

d_gene: TRBD2
abundance: -
v_gene: TRBV5-6
j_gene: TRBJ2-7
CDR3nt: TGTGCCAGCAGCTTAGAGCGGGGCTACGAGCAGTACTTC
CDR3aa: CASSLERGYEQYF

d_gene: TRBD2
abundance: -
v_gene: TRBV4-2
j_gene: TRBJ2-3
CDR3nt: TGTGCCAGCAGCCAAGCGGGGGGGCCCACAGATACGCAGTATTTT
CDR3aa: CASSQAGGPTDTQYF

d_gene: TRBD2
abundance: few
v_gene: TRBV11-2
j_gene: TRBJ2-1
CDR3nt: TGTGCCAGCAGCTATGGGACTAGCGCATACAATGAGCAGTTCTTC
CDR3aa: CASSYGTSAYNEQFF

d_gene: TRBD1
abundance: few
v_gene: TRBV29-1
j_gene: TRBJ2-7
CDR3nt: TGCAGCACCCTAGGACAGGGGGCAGTTTACGAGCAGTACTTC
CDR3aa: CSTLGQGAVYEQYF

d_gene: -
abundance: -
v_gene: TRBV18
j_gene: TRBJ1-4
CDR3nt: TGTGCCAGCTCACGGAACGGCGGTAATGAAAAACTGTTTTTT
CDR3aa: CASSRNGGNEKLFF

d_gene: -
abundance: -
v_gene: TRBV5-4
j_gene: TRBJ2-3
CDR3nt: TGTGCCAGCGCCGACCAACGCACAGATACGCAGTATTTT
CDR3aa: CASADQRTDTQYF

d_gene: -
abundance: -
v_gene: TRBV4-3
j_gene: TRBJ2-6
CDR3nt: TGCGCCAGCAGCCGAGGGATCTCTGGGGCCAACGTCCTGACTTTC
CDR3aa: CASSRGISGANVLTF

d_gene: TRBD1
abundance: few
v_gene: TRBV4-3
j_gene: TRBJ2-1
CDR3nt: TGCGCCAGCAGCCAAGATTTGGGACAGGGGTATGGTGAGCAGTTCTTC
CDR3aa: CASSQDLGQGYGEQFF

d_gene: -
abundance: -
v_gene: TRBV9
j_gene: TRBJ2-7
CDR3nt: TGTGCCAGCAGCTCGGCTAGGGCCCTCCACGAGCAGTACTTC
CDR3aa: CASSSARALHEQYF

d_gene: -
abundance: -
v_gene: TRBV7-2
j_gene: TRBJ1-1
CDR3nt: TGTGCCAGCAGCTTAGACCCGAACATGAACACTGAAGCTTTCTTT
CDR3aa: CASSLDPNMNTEAFF

d_gene: -
abundance: -
v_gene: TRBV4-1
j_gene: TRBJ1-2
CDR3nt: TGTGCCAGCAGCCAATTCATGGGAGATGGCTACACCTTC
CDR3aa: CASSQFMGDGYTF

d_gene: -
abundance: -
v_gene: TRBV29-1
j_gene: TRBJ2-7
CDR3nt: TGCAGCGCCTCGGATCAGGGCTACGAGCAGTACTTC
CDR3aa: CSASDQGYEQYF

d_gene: TRBD2
abundance: -
v_gene: TRBV27
j_gene: TRBJ2-1
CDR3nt: TGTGCCAGCAGCCTGGCCGGGGGGAGCTCCTACAATGAGCAGTTCTTC
CDR3aa: CASSLAGGSSYNEQFF